This T cell receptor beta chain was found in a study of T cell responses to AZD1222 COVID-19 vaccine. Overall study findings and caveats: Of the AZD1222 recipients, only 5 or 6 were seropositive at baseline. Repertoire samples came only from after the peak T cell response.

Sequencing used immunoSEQ multiplex PCR; TCRdb keeps in-frame clones, though not all of them. The sample lists roughly 50,000 clones, about three quarters occurring once. Remarks on this clone: Its cognate antigen is unknown.

This clonotype was obtained from an adult in good health. The sample in question was peripheral blood, obtained on day 0 of AZD1222 vaccination.

The CDR3 sequence: CASSLGPQDRECNQPQHF. In DNA form, the CDR3 reads TGTGCCAGCAGCTTAGGACCCCAGGACAGGGAGTGTAATCAGCCCCAGCATTTT. The chain links TRBV11-3 to TRBJ1-5, with 8 nucleotides matching TRBD1. The CDR3 contains 18 residues. CDR1 and CDR2 (germline): SGHNT, YENEEA. V dropped 1 base and J dropped 4; count of bases not matched to a gene: 12.